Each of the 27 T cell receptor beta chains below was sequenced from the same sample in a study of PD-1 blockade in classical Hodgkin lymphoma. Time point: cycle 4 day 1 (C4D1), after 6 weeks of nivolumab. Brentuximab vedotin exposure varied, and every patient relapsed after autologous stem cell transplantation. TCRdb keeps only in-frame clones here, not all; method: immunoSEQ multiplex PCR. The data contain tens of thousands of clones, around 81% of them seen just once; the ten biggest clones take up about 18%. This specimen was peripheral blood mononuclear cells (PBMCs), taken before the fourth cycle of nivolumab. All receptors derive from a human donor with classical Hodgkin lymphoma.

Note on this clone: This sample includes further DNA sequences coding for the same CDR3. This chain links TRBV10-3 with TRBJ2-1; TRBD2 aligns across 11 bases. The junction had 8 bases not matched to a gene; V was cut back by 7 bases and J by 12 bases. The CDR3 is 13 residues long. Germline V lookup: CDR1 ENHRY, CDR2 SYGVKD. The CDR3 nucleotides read TGTGCCATCACCGGGACTAGCGGAGGTGTGCAGTTCTTC. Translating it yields CAITGTSGGVQFF.

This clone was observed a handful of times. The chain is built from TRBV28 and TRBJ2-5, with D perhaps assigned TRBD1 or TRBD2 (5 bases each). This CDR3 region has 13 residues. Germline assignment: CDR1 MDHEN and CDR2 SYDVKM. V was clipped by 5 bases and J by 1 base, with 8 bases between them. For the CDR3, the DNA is TGTGCCAGCAGTCCAGGGACCCAAGAGACCCAGTACTTC. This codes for CASSPGTQETQYF. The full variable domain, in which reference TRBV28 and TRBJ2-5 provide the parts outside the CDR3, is DVKVTQSSRYLVKRTGEKVFLECVQDMDHENMFWYRQDPGLGLRLIYFSYDVKMKEKGDIPEGYSVSREKKERFSLILESASTNQTSMYLCASSPGTQETQYFGPGTRLLVL.

The CDR3 DNA reads TGTGCCAGCAGTTTAGCGGAAAACACCGGGGAGCTGTTTTTT. This encodes CASSLAENTGELFF. V is TRBV28 and J is TRBJ2-2; D unclear. The CDR3 sequence is 14 residues long. Germline V CDR1 and CDR2: MDHEN, SYDVKM. V was pared by 2 bases and J by 2 bases, with 6 bases between. The variable domain in full, completed from reference TRBV28 and TRBJ2-2, reads DVKVTQSSRYLVKRTGEKVFLECVQDMDHENMFWYRQDPGLGLRLIYFSYDVKMKEKGDIPEGYSVSREKKERFSLILESASTNQTSMYLCASSLAENTGELFFGEGSRLTVL.

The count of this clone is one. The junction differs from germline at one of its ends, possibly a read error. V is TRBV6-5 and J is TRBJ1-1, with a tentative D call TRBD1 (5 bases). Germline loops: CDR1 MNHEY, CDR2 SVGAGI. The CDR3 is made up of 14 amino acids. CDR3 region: CASTGGLVWTEAFF. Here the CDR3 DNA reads TGCGCCAGCACGGGGGGGTTAGTTTGGACTGAAGCTTTCTTT.

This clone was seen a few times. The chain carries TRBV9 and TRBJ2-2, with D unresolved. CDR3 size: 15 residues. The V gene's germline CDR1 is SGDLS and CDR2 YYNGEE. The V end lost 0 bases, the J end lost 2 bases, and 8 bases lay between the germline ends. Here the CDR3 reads CASSVGGHNTGELFF. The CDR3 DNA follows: TGTGCCAGCAGCGTAGGTGGCCATAACACCGGGGAGCTGTTTTTT.

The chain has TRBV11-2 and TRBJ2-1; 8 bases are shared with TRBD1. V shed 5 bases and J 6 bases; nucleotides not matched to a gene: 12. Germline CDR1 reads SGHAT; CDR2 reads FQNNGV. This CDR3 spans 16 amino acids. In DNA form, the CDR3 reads TGTGCCAGCAGCCTAATGACAGGGGAGGTAGTCAATGAGCAGTTCTTC. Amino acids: CASSLMTGEVVNEQFF. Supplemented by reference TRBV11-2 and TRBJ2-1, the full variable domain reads EAGVAQSPRYKIIEKRQSVAFWCNPISGHATLYWYQQILGQGPKLLIQFQNNGVVDDSQLPKDRFSAERLKGVDSTLKIQPAKLEDSAVYLCASSLMTGEVVNEQFFGPGTRLTVL.

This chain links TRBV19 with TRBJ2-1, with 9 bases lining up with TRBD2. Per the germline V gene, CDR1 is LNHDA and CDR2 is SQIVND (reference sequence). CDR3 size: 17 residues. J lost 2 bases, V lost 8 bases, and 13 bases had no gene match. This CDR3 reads CASVSGRPDPTYNEQFF. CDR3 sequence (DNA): TGTGCCAGTGTGAGCGGGAGGCCCGACCCCACCTACAATGAGCAGTTCTTC.

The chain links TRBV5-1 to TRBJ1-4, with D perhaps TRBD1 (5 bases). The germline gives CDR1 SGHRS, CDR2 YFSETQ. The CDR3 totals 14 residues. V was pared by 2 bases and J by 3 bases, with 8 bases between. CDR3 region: CASSFGGANEKLFF. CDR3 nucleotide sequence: TGCGCCAGCAGCTTCGGGGGGGCTAATGAAAAACTGTTTTTT.

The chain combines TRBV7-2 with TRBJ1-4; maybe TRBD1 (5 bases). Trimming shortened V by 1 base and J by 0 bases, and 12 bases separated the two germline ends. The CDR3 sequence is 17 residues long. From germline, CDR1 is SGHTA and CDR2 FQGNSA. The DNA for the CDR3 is TGTGCCAGCAGCTTAGGGGGGATCGCGGCAACTAATGAAAAACTGTTTTTT. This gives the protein CASSLGGIAATNEKLFF.

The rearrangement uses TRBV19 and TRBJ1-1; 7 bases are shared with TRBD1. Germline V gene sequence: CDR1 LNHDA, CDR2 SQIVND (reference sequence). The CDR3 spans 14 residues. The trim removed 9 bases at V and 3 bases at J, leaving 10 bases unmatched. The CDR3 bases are TGTGCCAGCAGAGATGGGGGACAGCACACTGAAGCTTTCTTT. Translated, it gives CASRDGGQHTEAFF.

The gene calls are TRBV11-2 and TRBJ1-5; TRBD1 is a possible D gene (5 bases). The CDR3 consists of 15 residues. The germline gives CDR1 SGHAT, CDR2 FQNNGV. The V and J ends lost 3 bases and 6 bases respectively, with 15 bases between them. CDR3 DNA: TGTGCCAGCAGCTTGGGGGGTGGTAGGGGTCAGCCCCAGCATTTT. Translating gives CASSLGGGRGQPQHF.

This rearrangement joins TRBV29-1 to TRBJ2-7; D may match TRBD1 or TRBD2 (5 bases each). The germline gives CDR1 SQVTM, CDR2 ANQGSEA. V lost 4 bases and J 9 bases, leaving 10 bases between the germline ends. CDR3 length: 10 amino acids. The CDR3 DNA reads TGCAGCGTTGTTTTGGGGGTGCAGTACTTC. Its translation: CSVVLGVQYF.

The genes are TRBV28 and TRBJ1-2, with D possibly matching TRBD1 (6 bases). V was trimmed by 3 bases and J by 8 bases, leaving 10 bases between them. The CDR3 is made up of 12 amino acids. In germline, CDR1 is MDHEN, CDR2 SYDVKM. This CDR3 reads CASSFTGIGYTF. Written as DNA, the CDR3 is TGTGCCAGCAGTTTTACAGGGATAGGCTACACCTTC.

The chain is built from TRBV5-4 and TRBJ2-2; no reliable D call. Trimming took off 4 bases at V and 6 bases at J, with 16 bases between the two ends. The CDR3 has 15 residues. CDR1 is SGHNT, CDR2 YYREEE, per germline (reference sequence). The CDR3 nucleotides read TGTGCCAGCAGCGTTGCCGGACGCCCGGCCGGGGAGCTGTTTTTT. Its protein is CASSVAGRPAGELFF.

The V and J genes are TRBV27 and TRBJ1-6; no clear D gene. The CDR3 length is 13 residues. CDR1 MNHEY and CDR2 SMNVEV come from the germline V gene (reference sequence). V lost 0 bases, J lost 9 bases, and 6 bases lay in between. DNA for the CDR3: TGTGCCAGCAGTTTATCCACGGTTTCACCCCTCCACTTT. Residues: CASSLSTVSPLHF.

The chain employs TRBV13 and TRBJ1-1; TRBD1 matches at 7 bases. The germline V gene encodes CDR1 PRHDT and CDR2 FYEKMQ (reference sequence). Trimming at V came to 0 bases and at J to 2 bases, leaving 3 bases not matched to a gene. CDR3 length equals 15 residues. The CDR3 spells CASSLGPGGNTEAFF. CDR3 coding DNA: TGTGCCAGCAGCTTAGGTCCAGGGGGAAACACTGAAGCTTTCTTT. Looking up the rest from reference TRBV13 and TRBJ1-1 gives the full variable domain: AAGVIQSPRHLIKEKRETATLKCYPIPRHDTVYWYQQGPGQDPQFLISFYEKMQSDKGSIPDRFSAQQFSDYHSELNMSSLELGDSALYFCASSLGPGGNTEAFFGQGTRLTVV.

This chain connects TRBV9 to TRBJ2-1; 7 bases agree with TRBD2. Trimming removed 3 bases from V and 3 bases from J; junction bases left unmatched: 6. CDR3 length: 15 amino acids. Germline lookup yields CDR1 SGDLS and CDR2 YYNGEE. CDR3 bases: TGTGCCAGCAGCGAGGGCGGGGGATTCTACAATGAGCAGTTCTTC. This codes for CASSEGGGFYNEQFF. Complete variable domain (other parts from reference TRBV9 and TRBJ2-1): DSGVTQTPKHLITATGQRVTLRCSPRSGDLSVYWYQQSLDQGLQFLIQYYNGEERAKGNILERFSAQQFPDLHSELNLSSLELGDSALYFCASSEGGGFYNEQFFGPGTRLTVL.

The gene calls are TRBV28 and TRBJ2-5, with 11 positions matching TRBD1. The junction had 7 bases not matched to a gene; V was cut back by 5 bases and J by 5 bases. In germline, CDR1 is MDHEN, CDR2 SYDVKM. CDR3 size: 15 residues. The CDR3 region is CASSPWDRGKETQYF. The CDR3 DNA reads TGTGCCAGCAGTCCTTGGGACAGGGGGAAGGAGACCCAGTACTTC.

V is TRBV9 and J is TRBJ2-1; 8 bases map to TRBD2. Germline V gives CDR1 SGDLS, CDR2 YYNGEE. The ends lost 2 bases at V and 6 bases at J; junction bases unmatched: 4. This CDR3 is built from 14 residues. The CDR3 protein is CASSVSGTGNEQFF. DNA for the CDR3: TGTGCCAGCAGCGTTAGCGGGACTGGCAATGAGCAGTTCTTC.

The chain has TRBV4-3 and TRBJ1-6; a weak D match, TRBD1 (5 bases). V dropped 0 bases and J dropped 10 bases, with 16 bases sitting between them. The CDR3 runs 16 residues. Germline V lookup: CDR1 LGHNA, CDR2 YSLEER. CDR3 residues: CASSQEREGRGSPLHF. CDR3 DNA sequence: TGCGCCAGCAGCCAAGAGAGGGAGGGACGTGGCTCACCCCTCCACTTT.

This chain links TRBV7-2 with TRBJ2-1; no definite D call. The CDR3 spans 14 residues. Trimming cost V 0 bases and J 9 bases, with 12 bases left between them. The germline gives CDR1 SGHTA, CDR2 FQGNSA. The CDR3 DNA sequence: TGTGCCAGCAGCTTAGCGCCAGCCCCCGGTGAGCAGTTCTTC. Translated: CASSLAPAPGEQFF.

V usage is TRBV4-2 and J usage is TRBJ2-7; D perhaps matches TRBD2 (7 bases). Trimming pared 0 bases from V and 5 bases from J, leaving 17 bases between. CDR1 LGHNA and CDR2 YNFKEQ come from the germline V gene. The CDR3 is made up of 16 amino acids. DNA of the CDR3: TGTGCCAGCAGCCAAGATTGGGGGGGGGCCAGCGACGAGCAGTACTTC. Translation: CASSQDWGGASDEQYF.

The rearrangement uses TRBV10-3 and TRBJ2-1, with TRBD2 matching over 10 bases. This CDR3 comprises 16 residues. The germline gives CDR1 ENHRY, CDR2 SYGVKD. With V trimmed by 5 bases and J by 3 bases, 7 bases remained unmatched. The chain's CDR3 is CAISFISGGLYNEQFF. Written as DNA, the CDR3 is TGTGCCATCAGTTTTATTAGCGGGGGGCTCTACAATGAGCAGTTCTTC.

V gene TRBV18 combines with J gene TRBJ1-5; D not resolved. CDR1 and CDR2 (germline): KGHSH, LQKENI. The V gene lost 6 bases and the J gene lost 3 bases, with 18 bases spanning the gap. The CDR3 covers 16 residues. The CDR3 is CASSPQAVTLNQPQHF. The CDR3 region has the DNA TGTGCCAGCTCCCCCCAGGCGGTAACTCTCAATCAGCCCCAGCATTTT.

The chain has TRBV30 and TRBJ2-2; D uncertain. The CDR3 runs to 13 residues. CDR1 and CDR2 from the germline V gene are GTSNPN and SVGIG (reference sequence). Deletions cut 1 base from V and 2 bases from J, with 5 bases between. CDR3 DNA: TGTGCCTGGAGTGAGCAAAACACCGGGGAGCTGTTTTTT. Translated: CAWSEQNTGELFF.

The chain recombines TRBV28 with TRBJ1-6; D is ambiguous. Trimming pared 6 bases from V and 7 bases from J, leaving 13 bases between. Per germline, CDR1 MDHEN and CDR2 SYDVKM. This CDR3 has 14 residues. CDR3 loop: CASRGGGMNSPLHF. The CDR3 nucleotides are TGTGCCAGCAGGGGCGGTGGTATGAATTCACCCCTCCACTTT.

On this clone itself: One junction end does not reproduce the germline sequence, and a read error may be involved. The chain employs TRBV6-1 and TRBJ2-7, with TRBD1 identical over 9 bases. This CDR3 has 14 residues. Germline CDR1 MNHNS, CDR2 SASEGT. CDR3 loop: CASSERDRAYEQYF. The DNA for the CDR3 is TGTGCCAGCAGTGAAAGGGACAGGGCCTATGAGCAGTACTTC.